Many counts were recorded for the clone carrying this T cell receptor beta chain. Graves' hyperthyroidism is called stable when ophthalmopathy does not progress within 18 months. The data were taken from a study of T cells in Graves' hyperthyroidism and ophthalmopathy. The source material, RNA transcripts, was used to amplify TCR beta CDR3 regions. The HTBI primer set was used in a first-round RT-PCR of the TCR CDR3. TCRdb re-called the multiplex PCR reads with MiXCR, one entry per CDR3 protein. This sample yields a few hundred thousand distinct CDR3 sequences, of which approximately 19% are seen a single time; around 3.4% belongs to the top ten. The sample taken for sequencing was blood. This sequence was found in a woman aged 18-29 years with Graves' hyperthyroidism.

The CDR3 sequence: CASSSDSSMGYEQYF. In nucleotides, the CDR3 is TGTGCCAGCAGCTCGGACAGCTCGATGGGATACGAGCAGTACTTC. The chain joins TRBV7-2 to TRBJ2-7; D possibly corresponds to TRBD1 (6 bases). The CDR3 covers 15 residues. Trimming cost V 4 bases and J 4 bases, with 17 bases left between them. CDR1 and CDR2 (germline): SGHTA, FQGNSA.